Listed below are T cell receptor beta chains from one sample, sequenced in a study of blood T cell repertoires in COVID-19. The method was immunoSEQ multiplex PCR; TCRdb's version includes in-frame clones alone and lacks a portion of them. The profile covers 140,000 to 150,000 clones, with roughly four fifths appearing a single time and around 3.7% taken by the ten largest. The sequenced material came from PBMCs or T cells enriched from blood (not recorded which). These receptor sequences come from a woman in her forties or fifties with acute COVID-19. The CDR3 runs from the conserved cysteine through the conserved F or W. Fields, in order: D gene, V gene, J gene, clone size, CDR3 DNA, CDR3 protein. D genes are given only for firm matches. Clone size is shown for a subset of rows, as once, few, many or a class of expanded clone.

NA	TRBV7-6	TRBJ2-1	few	TGTGCCAGCAGCTCCCGAACGGTCACCTACAATGAGCAGTTCTTC	CASSSRTVTYNEQFF
NA	TRBV3-1/TRBV3-2	TRBJ1-5	NA	TGTGCCAGCAGCTCCTCCCAGGGCCTGGGGCCCCAGCATTTT	CASSSSQGLGPQHF
NA	TRBV19	TRBJ1-1	NA	TGTGCCAGTAGTATAGGACATTTGAACACTGAAGCTTTCTTT	CASSIGHLNTEAFF
NA	TRBV13	TRBJ1-5	NA	TGTGCCAGCAGCTTAGTATATCAGCCCCAGCATTTT	CASSLVYQPQHF
NA	TRBV5-1	TRBJ1-1	NA	TGCGCCAGCAGCTTGGTAGGAGATAACACTGAAGCTTTCTTT	CASSLVGDNTEAFF
NA	TRBV6-5	TRBJ1-1	few	TGTGCCAGCAGTTACGGCGGGATGAACACTGAAGCTTTCTTT	CASSYGGMNTEAFF
TRBD1	TRBV4-3	TRBJ1-4	NA	TGCGCCAGCAGCCAAGGACAGGGACGCGAAAAACTGTTTTTT	CASSQGQGREKLFF
NA	TRBV7-9	TRBJ1-2	NA	TGTGCCAGCAGCTTAGCTCAAATCTATGGCTACACCTTC	CASSLAQIYGYTF
TRBD1	TRBV5-1	TRBJ2-5	NA	TGCGCCAGCAGCTTGTACGGACAGGAAATGCAAAAGGAGACCCAGTACTTC	CASSLYGQEMQKETQYF
NA	TRBV2	TRBJ2-7	NA	TGTGCCAGCAGTACACAGGCCGAGCAGTACTTC	CASSTQAEQYF
NA	TRBV5-1	TRBJ1-1	NA	TGCGCCAGCAGGTCCGGTGGGGGGTACACTGAAGCTTTCTTT	CASRSGGGYTEAFF
NA	TRBV18	TRBJ2-1	NA	TGTGCCAGCTCACCAGTCGGCGGGAACAATGAGCAGTTCTTC	CASSPVGGNNEQFF
NA	TRBV6-5	TRBJ1-1	once	TGTGCCAGCAGTTACTCTAAGCGGGGTAACACTGAAGCTTTCTTT	CASSYSKRGNTEAFF
TRBD2	TRBV29-1	TRBJ2-7	NA	TGCAGCGTTGTGCGCGGGAGGGACTCCTACGAGCAGTACTTC	CSVVRGRDSYEQYF
TRBD2	TRBV7-2	TRBJ2-1	once	TGTGCCAGCAGCTCTATAGCGGGAACCACCTACAATGAGCAGTTCTTC	CASSSIAGTTYNEQFF
TRBD1	TRBV7-8	TRBJ1-5	NA	TGTGCCAGCAGCCAACGACAGGGGCGTCCTCAGCCCCAGCATTTT	CASSQRQGRPQPQHF
TRBD1	TRBV9	TRBJ1-4	NA	TGTGCCAGCAGCGCGGACAGGGGGCCATCTAATGAAAAACTGTTTTTT	CASSADRGPSNEKLFF
TRBD2	TRBV4-1	TRBJ2-2	NA	TGCGCCAGCAGCCAACCCGTTCGAGCGGGAGGAAGAAACGGGGAGCTGTTTTTT	CASSQPVRAGGRNGELFF
TRBD1	TRBV7-2	TRBJ1-2	NA	TGTGCCAGCAGCTTAGTATGGGGACAGTCCTATGGCTACACCTTC	CASSLVWGQSYGYTF
TRBD1	TRBV11-2	TRBJ2-2	NA	TGTGCCAGCAGCTTAAATACAGGGGGAACCGGGGAGCTGTTTTTT	CASSLNTGGTGELFF
TRBD2	TRBV3-1/TRBV3-2	TRBJ2-3	NA	TGTGCCAGCAGCCTCGGACTAGCGGGAGGGTCTGCAGATACGCAGTATTTT	CASSLGLAGGSADTQYF
NA	TRBV19	TRBJ1-6	NA	TGTGCCAGTAGTTCCCAGGTGGATTCACCCCTCCACTTT	CASSSQVDSPLHF
TRBD1	TRBV6-1	TRBJ1-1	NA	TGTGCCAGCAGTGAAGGACAGGGTGAAGCTTTCTTT	CASSEGQGEAFF
TRBD1	TRBV5-1	TRBJ2-3	NA	TGCGCCAGCAGCCCTGGGACAGGGGGGGCAACAGATACGCAGTATTTT	CASSPGTGGATDTQYF
TRBD1	TRBV24-1	TRBJ1-5	NA	TGTGCCACCAGTGCCACCCGACAGGGAGCTGGGGAGCAGCCCCAGCATTTT	CATSATRQGAGEQPQHF